This T cell receptor beta chain derives from a study of cytomegalovirus exposure and HLA in healthy donors. The donors were in the approximately 120-subject validation cohort, distinct from the approximately 700-subject first cohort. For this clone: The antigen is undetermined.

Study-wide results and limits: Subsequent analysis of the roughly 120 validation repertoires found a tendency for first-cohort TCR clusters to co-occur. Investigators reported 150 to 200 TCR beta chains as tied to cytomegalovirus.

Assay: immunoSEQ multiplex PCR; the TCRdb copy retains only in-frame clones and omits some. The table lists about 140,000 clones, 85% to 90% of them singletons. Sequencing input: PBMCs. This TCR was recovered from a young man in good health and CMV-seronegative.

The CDR3 protein is CALGGENKNIQYF. The CDR3, as DNA: TGTGCCCTCGGCGGGGAAAACAAAAACATTCAGTACTTC. The gene calls are TRBV28 and TRBJ2-4; maybe TRBD2 (6 bases). The V gene's germline CDR1 is MDHEN and CDR2 SYDVKM. The CDR3 sequence is 13 residues long. V lost 11 bases, J lost 3 bases, and 14 bases lay in between.